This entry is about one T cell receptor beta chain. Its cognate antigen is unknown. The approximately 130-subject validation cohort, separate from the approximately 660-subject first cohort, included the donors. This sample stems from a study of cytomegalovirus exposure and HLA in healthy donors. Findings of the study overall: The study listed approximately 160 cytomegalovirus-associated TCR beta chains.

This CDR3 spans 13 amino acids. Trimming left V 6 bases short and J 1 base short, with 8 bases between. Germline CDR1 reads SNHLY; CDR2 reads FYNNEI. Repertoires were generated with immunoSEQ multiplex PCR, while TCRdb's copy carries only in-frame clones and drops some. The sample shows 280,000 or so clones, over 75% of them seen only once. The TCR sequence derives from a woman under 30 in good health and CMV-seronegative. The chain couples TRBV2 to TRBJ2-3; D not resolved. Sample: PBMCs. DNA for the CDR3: TGTGCCAGCAGAAGAGATGGCACAGATACGCAGTATTTT. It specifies CASRRDGTDTQYF.